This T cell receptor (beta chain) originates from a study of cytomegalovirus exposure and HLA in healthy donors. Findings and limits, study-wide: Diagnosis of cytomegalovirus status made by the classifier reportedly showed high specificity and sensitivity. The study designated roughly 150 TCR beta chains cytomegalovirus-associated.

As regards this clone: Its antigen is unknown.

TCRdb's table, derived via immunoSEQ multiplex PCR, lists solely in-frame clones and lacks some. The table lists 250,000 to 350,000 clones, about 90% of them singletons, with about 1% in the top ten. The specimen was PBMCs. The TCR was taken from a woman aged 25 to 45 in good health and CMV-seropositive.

The CDR3 sequence is CSATQGETQYF. The CDR3 DNA sequence: TGCAGTGCAACTCAAGGGGAGACCCAGTACTTC. The V gene is TRBV20-1, the J gene TRBJ2-5; unclear D gene. Germline V gene lookup returns CDR1 DFQATT and CDR2 SNEGSKA (reference sequence). The CDR3 loop spans 11 amino acids. Trimming removed 6 bases from V and 5 bases from J, with 10 bases in between.